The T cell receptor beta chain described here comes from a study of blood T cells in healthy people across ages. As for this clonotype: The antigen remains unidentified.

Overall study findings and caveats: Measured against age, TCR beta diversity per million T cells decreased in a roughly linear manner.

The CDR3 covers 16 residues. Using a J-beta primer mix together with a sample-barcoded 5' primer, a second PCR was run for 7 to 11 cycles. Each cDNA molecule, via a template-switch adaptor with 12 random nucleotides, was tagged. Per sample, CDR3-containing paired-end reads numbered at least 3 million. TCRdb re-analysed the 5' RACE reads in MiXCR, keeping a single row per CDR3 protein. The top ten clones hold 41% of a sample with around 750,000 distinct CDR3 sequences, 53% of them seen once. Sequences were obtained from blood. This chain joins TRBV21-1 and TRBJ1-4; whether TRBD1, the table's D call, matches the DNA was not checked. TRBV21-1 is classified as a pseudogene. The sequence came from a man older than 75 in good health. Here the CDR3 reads CASSTRQARVNEKLFF. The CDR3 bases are TGTGCCAGCAGCACACGACAGGCCCGCGTTAATGAAAAACTGTTTTTT.